This T cell receptor beta chain was identified during a study of blood T cell repertoires in COVID-19. Study in general: The analysed material was cDNA or gDNA that came from T cells, B-cell-depleted T cells, or PBMCs.

The repertoire was sequenced with immunoSEQ multiplex PCR; TCRdb's copy has only in-frame clones and lacks some. The table lists some 270,000 clones, roughly 88% of them singletons. The CDR3 is 12 residues long. Looked up from germline, CDR1 is LNHDA and CDR2 is SQIVND (reference sequence). V gave up 4 bases and J gave up 6 bases, with 10 bases separating them. The clonotype originates from a human donor with COVID-19, enrolled during active disease. The donor label of this sample is uncertain. The sample consisted of peripheral blood. The chain employs TRBV19 and TRBJ2-7; D may be TRBD2 (5 bases). The CDR3 DNA reads as TGTGCCAGTAGTACCGACGAGGGCGAGCAGTACTTC. Amino acid sequence: CASSTDEGEQYF. Using reference TRBV19 and TRBJ2-7 for the parts outside the CDR3, the full variable domain is DGGITQSPKYLFRKEGQNVTLSCEQNLNHDAMYWYRQDPGQGLRLIYYSQIVNDFQKGDIAEGYSVSREKKESFPLTVTSAQKNPTAFYLCASSTDEGEQYFGPGTRLTVT.